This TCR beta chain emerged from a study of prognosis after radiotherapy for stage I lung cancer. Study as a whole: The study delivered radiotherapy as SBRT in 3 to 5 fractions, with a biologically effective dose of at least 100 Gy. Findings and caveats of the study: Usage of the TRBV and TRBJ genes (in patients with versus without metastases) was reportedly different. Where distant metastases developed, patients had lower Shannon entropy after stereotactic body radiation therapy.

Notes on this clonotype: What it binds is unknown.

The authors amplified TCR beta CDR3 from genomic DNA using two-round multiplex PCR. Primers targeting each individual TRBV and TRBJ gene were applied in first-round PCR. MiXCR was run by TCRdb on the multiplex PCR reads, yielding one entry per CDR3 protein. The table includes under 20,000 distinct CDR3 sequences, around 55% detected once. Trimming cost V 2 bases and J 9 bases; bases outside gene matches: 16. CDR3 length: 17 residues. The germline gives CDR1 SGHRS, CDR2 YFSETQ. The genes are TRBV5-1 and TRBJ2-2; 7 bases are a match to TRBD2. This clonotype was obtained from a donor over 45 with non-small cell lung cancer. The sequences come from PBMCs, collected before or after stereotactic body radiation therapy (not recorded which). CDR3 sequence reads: CASSFTTSWRAGWELFF. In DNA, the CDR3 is TGCGCCAGCAGCTTCACGACTAGCTGGAGGGCGGGCTGGGAGCTGTTTTTT.